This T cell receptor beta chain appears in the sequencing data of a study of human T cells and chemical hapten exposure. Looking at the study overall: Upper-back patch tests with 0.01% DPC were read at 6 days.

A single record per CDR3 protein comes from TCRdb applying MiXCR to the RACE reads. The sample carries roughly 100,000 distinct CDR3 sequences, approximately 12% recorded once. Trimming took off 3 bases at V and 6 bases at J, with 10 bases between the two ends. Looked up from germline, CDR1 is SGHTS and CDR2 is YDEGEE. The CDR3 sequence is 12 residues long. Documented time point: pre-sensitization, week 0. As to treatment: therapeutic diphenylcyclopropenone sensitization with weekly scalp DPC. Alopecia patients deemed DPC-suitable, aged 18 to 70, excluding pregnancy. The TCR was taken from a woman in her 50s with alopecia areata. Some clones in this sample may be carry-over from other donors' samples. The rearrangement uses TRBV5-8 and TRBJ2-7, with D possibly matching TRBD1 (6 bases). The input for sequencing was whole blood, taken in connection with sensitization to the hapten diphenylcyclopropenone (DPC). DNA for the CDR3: TGTGCCAGCAGCTGGGGGCCCTCCGAGCAGTACTTC. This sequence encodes CASSWGPSEQYF.